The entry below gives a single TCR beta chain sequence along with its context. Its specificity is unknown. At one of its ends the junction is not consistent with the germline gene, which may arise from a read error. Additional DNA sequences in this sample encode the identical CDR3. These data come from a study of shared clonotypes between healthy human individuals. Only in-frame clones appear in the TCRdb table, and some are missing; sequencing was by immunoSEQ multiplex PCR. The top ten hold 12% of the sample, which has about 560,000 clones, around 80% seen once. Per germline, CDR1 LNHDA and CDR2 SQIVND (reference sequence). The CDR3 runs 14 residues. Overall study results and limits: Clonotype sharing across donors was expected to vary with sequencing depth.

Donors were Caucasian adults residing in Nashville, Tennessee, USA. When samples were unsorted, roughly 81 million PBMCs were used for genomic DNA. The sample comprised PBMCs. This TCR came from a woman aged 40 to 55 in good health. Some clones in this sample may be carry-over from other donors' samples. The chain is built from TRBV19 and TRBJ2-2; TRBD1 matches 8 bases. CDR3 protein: CASSRQGYTGELFF. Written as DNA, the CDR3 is TGTGCCAGTAGTCGACAGGGGTACACCGGGGAGCTGTTCTTT.